The clone carrying this T cell receptor (beta chain) was counted a few times. Its target is not known. The data belong to a study of read filtering for tumor transcriptome and immune sequencing. Across the whole study: Patients were about 17 male and roughly 15 female, mean age about 65 years, range about 45 to 85. By R-ISS, stages I, II and III held around 8, 15 and 7 patients.

CDR3 length: 15 amino acids. CDR1 is SGHKS and CDR2 is YYEKEE in the germline V gene (reference sequence). Trimming removed 3 bases at V and 4 bases at J, with 17 bases between. This library used roughly 400 ng RNA and molecular barcoded adaptors spanning alpha/delta and beta/gamma chains. Via MiXCR, TCRdb re-called the reads, giving one row per CDR3 protein. Here the sample spans around 140,000 distinct CDR3 sequences, around 14% being singletons. Bone marrow was sampled from every patient at the time of active disease. Study-wide findings and caveats: This fraction held mixed bone marrow immune cells after CD138-negative sorting.

This TCR came from a donor at least 40 years old with multiple myeloma. J is TRBJ2-7 and V is TRBV5-5, with D tentatively TRBD2 (6 bases). Sequencing used a population of CD138-negative cells sorted from bone marrow. The CDR3 is CASSSGSPGVYEQYF. The CDR3, as DNA: TGTGCCAGCAGCTCCGGGAGTCCGGGGGTATACGAGCAGTACTTC.